A selection of T cell receptor beta chains follows, all from one sample in a study of cytomegalovirus exposure and HLA in healthy donors. The table came from immunoSEQ multiplex PCR; TCRdb's copy has only in-frame clones and leaves some out. The sample lists under 400,000 clones; around 86% were seen once. The sample was PBMCs. These TCRs come from a woman aged 18 to 35 in good health and CMV-seronegative. Both conserved end residues are part of each CDR3. D genes are given only for firm matches. Expanded clones get a size class; other rows say once, few or many, or leave the size out.

.	.	13	TRBV6-1	TRBJ1-5	CASTHNSNQPQHF	TGTGCCAGCACACACAATAGCAATCAGCCCCAGCATTTT
few	.	15	TRBV19	TRBJ2-7	CASSISVGRRYEQYF	TGTGCCAGTAGTATCTCTGTCGGGAGAAGGTACGAGCAGTACTTC
.	.	14	TRBV27	TRBJ2-5	CASSPSPSAETQYF	TGTGCCAGCAGTCCATCCCCTAGTGCGGAGACCCAGTACTTC
.	.	16	TRBV27	TRBJ2-2	CASSLLGLANTGELFF	TGTGCCAGCAGTTTATTGGGACTTGCGAACACCGGGGAGCTGTTTTTT
.	.	14	TRBV28	TRBJ2-7	CASSPRALTYEQYF	TGTGCCAGCAGTCCGCGGGCCCTAACCTACGAGCAGTACTTC
once	.	13	TRBV27	TRBJ2-6	CASWGTGANVLTF	TGTGCCAGCTGGGGCACTGGGGCCAACGTCCTGACTTTC
.	.	14	TRBV11-3	TRBJ1-3	CASSAGHPGNTIYF	TGTGCCAGCAGCGCCGGACATCCCGGAAACACCATATATTTT
.	.	16	TRBV9	TRBJ2-3	CASSPRGEVRADTQYF	TGTGCCAGCAGCCCCCGAGGGGAGGTCCGGGCAGATACGCAGTATTTT
.	.	16	TRBV27	TRBJ2-1	CASSFDPQGNLVEQFF	TGTGCCAGCAGTTTTGACCCCCAGGGTAATTTGGTTGAGCAGTTCTTC
once	TRBD1	15	TRBV6-1	TRBJ2-2	CASWSWGTDTGELFF	TGTGCCAGCTGGTCCTGGGGGACAGACACCGGGGAGCTGTTTTTT
.	TRBD1	14	TRBV6-5	TRBJ1-1	CASTETGVNTEAFF	TGTGCCAGCACCGAGACAGGGGTGAACACTGAAGCTTTCTTT
.	.	15	TRBV28	TRBJ2-2	CASSFFRRVTGELFF	TGTGCCAGCAGTTTTTTCAGGAGGGTGACCGGGGAGCTGTTTTTT
.	.	17	TRBV11-2	TRBJ2-7	CASSLGQASQIAYEQYF	TGTGCCAGCAGCTTAGGGCAGGCAAGTCAAATAGCCTACGAGCAGTACTTC
many	.	15	TRBV30	TRBJ2-2	CAWSLTGLDTGELFF	TGTGCCTGGAGTCTTACAGGGTTAGACACCGGGGAGCTGTTTTTT
.	TRBD1	12	TRBV11-1	TRBJ2-7	CASSADRDEQYF	TGTGCCAGCAGCGCAGACAGGGACGAGCAGTACTTC
.	TRBD2	13	TRBV5-8	TRBJ2-1	CAGLKWGGNEQFF	TGTGCCGGCCTGAAGTGGGGGGGCAATGAGCAGTTCTTC
.	.	13	TRBV27	TRBJ1-1	CASRRTANTEAFF	TGTGCCAGCAGGCGAACAGCGAACACTGAAGCTTTCTTT
.	.	15	TRBV5-1	TRBJ1-1	CASHPRGRPNTEAFF	TGCGCCAGCCACCCCCGAGGGCGGCCGAACACTGAAGCTTTCTTT
.	.	15	TRBV5-6	TRBJ2-1	CASSLGGGLYNEQFF	TGTGCCAGCAGCTTGGGTGGCGGGCTTTACAATGAGCAGTTCTTC
.	.	14	TRBV9	TRBJ1-1	CASSVAGGRDEAFF	TGTGCCAGCAGCGTAGCGGGGGGAAGAGATGAAGCTTTCTTT
.	TRBD1	14	TRBV28	TRBJ2-7	CASIQGSTGYEQYF	TGTGCCAGCATACAGGGGTCGACCGGCTACGAGCAGTACTTC
.	TRBD1	15	TRBV5-4	TRBJ1-2	CAYLSPGQGYYGYTF	TGTGCTTATCTATCCCCGGGACAGGGTTACTATGGCTACACCTTC
.	TRBD1	15	TRBV4-1	TRBJ1-2	CASSQPGQGAYGYTF	TGCGCCAGCAGCCAACCGGGACAGGGGGCCTATGGCTACACCTTC
.	.	14	TRBV6-6	TRBJ2-7	CASSQPGQGHEQYF	TGTGCCAGCAGTCAACCTGGGCAGGGTCACGAGCAGTACTTC
few	.	15	TRBV7-9	TRBJ1-6	CASSFTGMGNSPLHF	TGTGCCAGCAGCTTTACCGGGATGGGTAATTCACCCCTCCACTTT
.	.	14	TRBV30	TRBJ2-3	CAWSVLSTPDTQYF	TGTGCCTGGAGTGTACTGTCTACCCCAGATACGCAGTATTTT
many	TRBD1	14	TRBV19	TRBJ2-2	CASKVTGDTGELFF	TGTGCCAGTAAGGTGACAGGGGACACCGGGGAGCTGTTTTTT
.	TRBD1	15	TRBV5-8	TRBJ2-7	CASSSRQGATYEQYF	TGTGCCAGCAGCTCAAGACAGGGGGCGACCTACGAGCAGTACTTC
.	TRBD1	13	TRBV29-1	TRBJ2-1	CSVEGGQGAEQFF	TGCAGCGTTGAAGGGGGGCAGGGGGCCGAGCAGTTCTTC
.	.	15	TRBV30	TRBJ1-5	CAWSPSGNSNQPQHF	TGTGCCTGGAGTCCCTCAGGGAATAGCAATCAGCCCCAGCATTTT
.	TRBD2	15	TRBV19	TRBJ2-1	CASSLEREVRGEQFF	TGTGCCAGTAGTCTTGAGCGGGAGGTAAGGGGTGAGCAGTTCTTC
.	TRBD1	14	TRBV10-3	TRBJ1-4	CAISAGTGREKLFF	TGTGCCATCAGTGCCGGGACAGGGCGTGAAAAACTGTTTTTT
.	TRBD1	13	TRBV5-4	TRBJ2-4	CASSLRDREIQYF	TGTGCCAGCAGCTTGAGGGACAGGGAGATTCAGTACTTC
.	TRBD1	16	TRBV7-9	TRBJ1-5	CASSFGTGLSNQPQHF	TGTGCCAGCAGCTTTGGGACAGGCCTTAGCAATCAGCCCCAGCATTTT
.	.	13	TRBV5-4	TRBJ1-2	CASSLGRENGYTF	TGTGCCAGCAGCTTAGGGAGGGAGAATGGCTACACCTTC
.	TRBD2	15	TRBV6-1	TRBJ2-5	CASSALAGGLGTQYF	TGTGCCAGCAGTGCCCTAGCGGGGGGGCTTGGGACCCAGTACTTC
.	.	12	TRBV7-9	TRBJ2-3	CASSLSTDTQYF	TGTGCCAGCAGCTTGTCAACAGATACGCAGTATTTT
once	.	17	TRBV4-1	TRBJ2-7	CASSRLPTASAAYEQYF	TGCGCCAGCAGCCGGCTCCCAACGGCTAGCGCAGCATACGAGCAGTACTTC
.	.	13	TRBV27	TRBJ1-5	CASTDTPGGPQHF	TGTGCCAGCACCGATACGCCCGGTGGGCCCCAGCATTTT
.	.	13	TRBV6-6	TRBJ2-1	CASSYSLGNEQFF	TGTGCCAGCAGTTACTCGCTAGGCAATGAGCAGTTCTTC
.	TRBD1	16	TRBV4-2	TRBJ2-7	CASSQGSDRGLYEQYF	TGTGCCAGCAGCCAAGGATCGGACAGGGGTTTGTACGAGCAGTACTTC
.	TRBD1	15	TRBV28	TRBJ1-1	CASSADQGGNTEAFF	TGTGCCAGCAGTGCCGATCAGGGGGGGAACACTGAAGCTTTCTTT
.	TRBD2	19	TRBV11-2	TRBJ2-3	CASSPPSGRETLSTDTQYF	TGTGCCAGCAGCCCCCCTAGCGGGAGGGAAACCCTTAGCACAGATACGCAGTATTTT
.	TRBD1	14	TRBV7-2	TRBJ1-4	CASSLTGGEEKLFF	TGTGCCAGCAGCTTGACAGGGGGGGAGGAAAAACTGTTTTTT
.	.	18	TRBV4-1	TRBJ2-1	CASSQDLYGGLSYNEQFF	TGCGCCAGCAGCCAAGATCTATATGGCGGGCTTTCCTACAATGAGCAGTTCTTC
.	TRBD1	13	TRBV7-2	TRBJ1-6	CASRSGGNSPLHF	TGTGCCAGCAGGTCAGGGGGGAATTCACCCCTCCACTTT
.	.	14	TRBV28	TRBJ1-2	CASSPAAGPYGYTF	TGTGCCAGCAGTCCCGCAGCGGGGCCCTATGGCTACACCTTC